Listed below are T cell receptor beta chains from one sample, sequenced in a study of identical twins. TCRdb re-called the 5' RACE reads through MiXCR, storing one row per CDR3 protein. The data show 550,000 to 700,000 distinct CDR3 sequences, less than 25% seen once. A further study also used this sample, focusing on T cells expressing NK-cell markers.

The sample consisted of PBMCs. The origin of the receptors is a woman under 30 in good health. CDR3s include the opening cysteine and the closing phenylalanine or tryptophan. A D gene is named only where the DNA matches it firmly. Some rows mark clone size as missing; the rest say once, few, many or name a class of expanded clone.

d_call	cdr3_length	clone_size	j_call	v_call	cdr3_aa	cdr3_nt
NA	15	NA	TRBJ1-1	TRBV18	CASSLNGGGFTEAFF	TGTGCCAGCTCACTTAACGGCGGGGGTTTCACTGAAGCTTTCTTT
NA	14	NA	TRBJ2-7	TRBV6-2/TRBV6-3	CASGLRMRNREQYF	TGTGCCAGCGGCCTCCGCATGCGTAATCGGGAGCAGTACTTC
TRBD2	18	NA	TRBJ2-1	TRBV6-1	CASLGLAGGRGSYNEQFF	TGTGCCAGCCTCGGACTAGCGGGAGGACGGGGCTCCTACAATGAGCAGTTCTTC
NA	17	NA	TRBJ2-1	TRBV4-2	CASSPGLAISSYNEQFF	TGTGCCAGCAGCCCGGGGCTAGCGATTAGCTCCTACAATGAGCAGTTCTTC
NA	13	NA	TRBJ2-7	TRBV7-8	CASSLGVRTEQYF	TGTGCCAGCAGCTTAGGAGTCAGAACCGAGCAGTACTTC
NA	11	NA	TRBJ2-7	TRBV10-2	CASRGVYEQYF	TGCGCCAGCAGGGGGGTGTACGAGCAGTACTTC
NA	15	few	TRBJ2-4	TRBV5-4	CASSWGRSGENIQYF	TGTGCCAGCAGCTGGGGGAGGAGCGGAGAAAACATTCAGTACTTC
NA	14	NA	TRBJ1-1	TRBV20-1	CSARAFDTRTEAFF	TGCAGTGCTAGAGCTTTTGACACTCGTACTGAAGCTTTCTTT
NA	15	NA	TRBJ2-2	TRBV5-1	CASSLDTANTGELFF	TGCGCCAGCAGCTTGGACACCGCGAACACCGGGGAGCTGTTTTTT
NA	14	many	TRBJ2-7	TRBV12-3/TRBV12-4	CASSFGIPGTEQYF	TGTGCCAGCAGTTTCGGCATACCCGGGACCGAGCAGTACTTC
NA	11	many	TRBJ2-3	TRBV20-1	CSARYTDTQYF	TGCAGTGCTAGATACACAGATACGCAGTATTTT
NA	18	NA	TRBJ2-2	TRBV4-1	CASSQDEVQATGTGELFF	TGCGCCAGCAGCCAAGATGAGGTCCAGGCCACCGGGACCGGGGAGCTGTTTTTT
NA	15	NA	TRBJ2-7	TRBV12-3/TRBV12-4	CASSLGRALSYEQYF	TGTGCCAGCAGTTTAGGCCGGGCCCTGAGCTACGAGCAGTACTTC
NA	15	many	TRBJ1-5	TRBV10-3	CAISESLGNNQPQHF	TGTGCCATCAGTGAGTCTTTGGGAAATAATCAGCCCCAGCATTTT
TRBD2	17	NA	TRBJ2-1	TRBV23-1	CASSQNRRTSGVNEQFF	TGCGCCAGCAGTCAAAATCGAAGGACTAGCGGGGTCAATGAGCAGTTCTTC